Below, 2 T cell receptor beta chains from the same sample are listed, as sequenced in a study of T cells in Graves' hyperthyroidism and ophthalmopathy. RNA transcripts served as the template for amplifying TCR beta CDR3 regions. The HTBI primer set served for first-round RT-PCR of the TCR CDR3. TCRdb reprocessed the multiplex PCR reads with MiXCR, giving one entry per CDR3 protein. The sample holds roughly 710,000 distinct CDR3 sequences; around a third are singletons and the top ten take less than 40%. The sample consisted of blood. Receptors originate from a middle-aged woman with Graves' hyperthyroidism.

This clonotype has only a few counts. The rearrangement uses TRBV6-2 or TRBV6-3 and TRBJ1-5; 7 bases line up with TRBD1. CDR1 is MNHEY, CDR2 SVGEGT, per germline. The CDR3 runs to 16 residues. With 4 bases clipped from V and 1 base from J, the junction kept 7 bases outside the gene matches. CDR3 bases: TGTGCCAGCAGTTTCACAGGGGCACGGAGCAATCAGCCCCAGCATTTT. This encodes CASSFTGARSNQPQHF.

There are a few counts of this clonotype. The gene calls are TRBV6-6 and TRBJ2-7, with TRBD2 as a possible D gene (7 bases). Germline lookup yields CDR1 MNHNY and CDR2 SVGAGI (reference sequence). V lost 4 bases to trimming and J lost 2 bases, with 12 bases between them. This CDR3 contains 14 residues. This CDR3 is CASSWGGATYEQYF. CDR3 in DNA: TGTGCCAGCAGTTGGGGGGGCGCGACCTACGAGCAGTACTTC.